This T cell receptor (beta chain) was captured in a study of neurological immune-mediated disorders. Across the whole study: Of the approximately 35 patients with multiple sclerosis, about 31 had relapsing-remitting MS, whereas the remaining 3 had secondary progressive MS.

The unsorted libraries were produced from 2 million PBMCs held at -80 C. Sequencing runs each generated in excess of 180 million TCR-beta sequences derived from 15-18 subjects. TCRdb analysed the 5' RACE reads with MiXCR anew, one entry per CDR3 protein. The sample holds 70,000 or so distinct CDR3 sequences, 3.2% seen once. Trimming removed 8 bases from V and 0 bases from J, with 18 bases in between. The CDR3 contains 16 residues. CDR1 is SEHNR, CDR2 FQNEAQ, per germline (reference sequence). The sample holds many counts of this clonotype. This TCR was recovered from a woman aged 45-65 years with multiple sclerosis. V and J are TRBV7-9 and TRBJ2-3; tentatively, D is TRBD2 (6 bases). Sequencing was carried out using PBMCs. The CDR3 loop reads CASSRRAGSSTDTQYF. CDR3 in DNA: TGTGCCAGCTCACGTCGGGCGGGATCTAGCACAGATACGCAGTATTTT. The variable domain in full, completed from reference TRBV7-9 and TRBJ2-3, reads DTGVSQNPRHKITKRGQNVTFRCDPISEHNRLYWYRQTLGQGPEFLTYFQNEAQLEKSRLLSDRFSAERPKGSFSTLEIQRTEQGDSAMYLCASSRRAGSSTDTQYFGPGTRLTVL.